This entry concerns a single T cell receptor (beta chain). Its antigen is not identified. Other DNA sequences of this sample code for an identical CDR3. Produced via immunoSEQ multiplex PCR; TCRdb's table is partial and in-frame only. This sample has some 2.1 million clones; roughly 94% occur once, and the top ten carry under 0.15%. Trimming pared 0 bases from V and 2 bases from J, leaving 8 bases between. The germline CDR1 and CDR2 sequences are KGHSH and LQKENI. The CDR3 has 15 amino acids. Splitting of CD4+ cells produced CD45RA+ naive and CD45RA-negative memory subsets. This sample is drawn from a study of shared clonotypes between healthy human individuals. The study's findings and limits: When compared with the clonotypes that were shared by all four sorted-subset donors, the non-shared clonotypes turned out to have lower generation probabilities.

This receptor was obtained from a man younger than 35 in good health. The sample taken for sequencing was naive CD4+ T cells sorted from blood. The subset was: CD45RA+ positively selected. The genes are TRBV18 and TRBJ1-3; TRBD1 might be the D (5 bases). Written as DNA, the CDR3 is TGTGCCAGCTCACCACCCCAGGGTCCTGGAAACACCATATATTTT. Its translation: CASSPPQGPGNTIYF. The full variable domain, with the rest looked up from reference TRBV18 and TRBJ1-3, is NAGVMQNPRHLVRRRGQEARLRCSPMKGHSHVYWYRQLPEEGLKFMVYLQKENIIDESGMPKERFSAEFPKEGPSILRIQQVVRGDSAAYFCASSPPQGPGNTIYFGEGSWLTVV.